This T cell receptor beta chain was observed in a study of molecular identifiers for immune sequencing clone quantification. The CDR3 loop spans 14 amino acids. Trimming took off 5 bases at V and 1 base at J, with 12 bases between the two ends. The germline gives CDR1 LNHDA, CDR2 SQIVND (reference sequence). Bulk TCR library preparation followed previously described methods with listed TCR primers. Using its own MiXCR run on the PCR reads, TCRdb lists one record per CDR3 protein. The data hold about 510,000 distinct CDR3 sequences, with about a fifth observed a single time. The J gene is TRBJ2-7, the V gene TRBV19; perhaps TRBD2 as D (6 bases). The sequenced sample was naive CD8+ T cells from blood, with Jurkat cell RNA spiked in. Subset in this sample: FACS-sorted CD8+CD4-CCR7+CD45RA+ naive T cells. This receptor was obtained from a human donor in good health. Some libraries in this study had Jurkat cell RNA spiked in. This CDR3 is CASSPFGGSYEQYF. CDR3 coding DNA: TGTGCCAGTAGTCCCTTCGGGGGTTCCTACGAGCAGTACTTC.